The rows below give T cell receptor beta chains drawn from one sample of a study of cytomegalovirus exposure and HLA in healthy donors. Libraries were prepared by immunoSEQ multiplex PCR; TCRdb keeps only in-frame clonotypes and omits some of them. The table includes some 320,000 clones, 75% to 90% detected once. Sequencing input: PBMCs. The receptors come from a woman in her twenties or thirties in good health and CMV-seropositive. The CDR3 runs from the conserved cysteine through the conserved F or W. D genes are given only for firm matches. Size values are once, few and many counts, or a class for expanded clones, and some rows have none.

j_call,v_call,d_call,clone_size,cdr3_nt,cdr3_aa
TRBJ2-2,TRBV2,-,-,TGTGCCAGCAGTGAAGCGCTGAGAGGGAAAACCGGGGAGCTGTTTTTT,CASSEALRGKTGELFF
TRBJ2-7,TRBV5-6,-,-,TGTGCCAGCAGCTTGGGCTCACCCCTCCGTGGGCAGTACTTC,CASSLGSPLRGQYF
TRBJ1-6,TRBV6-5,-,-,TGTGCCAGCAGTTACTCGACCCGGGAGCGGTCACCCCTCCACTTT,CASSYSTRERSPLHF
TRBJ2-6,TRBV25-1,-,-,TGTGCCAGCAGTGAAAGACTGGGTATGACGTCTGGGGCCAACGTCCTGACTTTC,CASSERLGMTSGANVLTF
TRBJ1-2,TRBV30,TRBD1,-,TGTGCCTGGACCAAACAGGGGAACTATGGCTACACCTTC,CAWTKQGNYGYTF
TRBJ1-2,TRBV29-1,-,-,TGCAGCGTTGAAGATCAATTGGGGGGCTACACCTTC,CSVEDQLGGYTF
TRBJ1-1,TRBV27,-,-,TGTGCCAGCAACAAGGGGCATCCGAACACTGAAGCTTTCTTT,CASNKGHPNTEAFF
TRBJ1-5,TRBV7-2,-,-,TGTGCCAGCAGCCCCGCAGCGAATCAGCCCCAGCATTTT,CASSPAANQPQHF
TRBJ2-2,TRBV2,TRBD2,-,TGTGCCAGCGTCCCTCCTAGCGGCACCGGGGAGCTGTTTTTT,CASVPPSGTGELFF
TRBJ1-5,TRBV28,-,-,TGTGCCAGCAGCTTCCCCCTGTGGGATCCTGGGAGGGGCAATCAGCCCCAGCATTTT,CASSFPLWDPGRGNQPQHF
TRBJ1-6,TRBV7-2,-,-,TGTGCCAGCAGCTTAGAGGGGGTTTTTAGTTCACCCCTCCACTTT,CASSLEGVFSSPLHF
TRBJ1-2,TRBV4-2,TRBD1,-,TGTGCCAGCAGCCACGATGGACAGGGCTCAGTCTATGGCTACACCTTC,CASSHDGQGSVYGYTF
TRBJ1-4,TRBV14,TRBD1,-,TGTGCCAGCAGCCAAGATATAGGGACAGGGCCTGAAAAACTGTTTTTT,CASSQDIGTGPEKLFF
TRBJ2-3,TRBV15,-,-,TGTGCCACCAGCAGAGATTCTCGCGGGAGCACAGATACGCAGTATTTT,CATSRDSRGSTDTQYF
TRBJ2-1,TRBV9,TRBD1,-,TGTGCCAGCAATATCGGAGCAGGGGGAACCCCGAGCTCCTACAATGAGCAGTTCTTC,CASNIGAGGTPSSYNEQFF
TRBJ1-2,TRBV9,-,-,TGTGCCAGCAGCGTAGGTTCCCAGCAGGTTCTCTATGGCTACACCTTC,CASSVGSQQVLYGYTF
TRBJ2-7,TRBV5-6,TRBD1,-,TGTGCCAGCAGCCCCGGGACAGTCTCCTACGAGCAGTACTTC,CASSPGTVSYEQYF
TRBJ2-5,TRBV7-2,-,-,TGTGCCAGCAGCCCATCTACCGCAGAGACCCAGTACTTC,CASSPSTAETQYF
TRBJ1-1,TRBV6-5,-,-,TGTGCCAGCAGTTCGAGTTTCACTTTGAACACTGAAGCTTTCTTT,CASSSSFTLNTEAFF
TRBJ2-7,TRBV9,TRBD1,-,TGTGCCAGCAGCGTAGGAGGGACAGGGGCCCACGAGCAGTACTTC,CASSVGGTGAHEQYF
TRBJ2-7,TRBV21-1,-,-,TGTGCCAGCAGGAGGTACCCATCCTCCTACGAGCAGTACTTC,CASRRYPSSYEQYF
TRBJ2-5,TRBV7-2,-,once,TGTGCCAGCAGCTTAAACGTGGGGGTCCGGGAGACCCAGTACTTC,CASSLNVGVRETQYF
TRBJ2-7,TRBV7-8,-,-,TGTGCCAGCAGCTTAATGGGTGAGCAGTACTTC,CASSLMGEQYF
TRBJ1-2,TRBV9,TRBD1,-,TGTGCCAGCAGCGGGGACAGAGTCCTGGATGGCTACACCTTC,CASSGDRVLDGYTF
TRBJ2-3,TRBV5-4,-,-,TGTGCCAGCAGCTTGGGGGCAGGACGTACGAGCACAGATACGCAGTATTTT,CASSLGAGRTSTDTQYF
TRBJ1-2,TRBV30,-,-,TGTGCCTGGAGTGTACAAAGGGGTTATGGCTACACCTTC,CAWSVQRGYGYTF
TRBJ2-7,TRBV30,TRBD1,-,TGTGCCTGGAGTGTACGCGTGACAGGGGTCGCCGAGCAGTACTTC,CAWSVRVTGVAEQYF
TRBJ1-1,TRBV6-1,TRBD1,-,TGTGCCAGCAGTTCAAGACAGGGTCTGAACACTGAAGCTTTCTTT,CASSSRQGLNTEAFF
TRBJ2-5,TRBV4-1,-,-,TGCGCCAGCAGCCAATTCCCCGTTCCCCAAGAGACCCAGTACTTC,CASSQFPVPQETQYF
TRBJ1-1,TRBV7-4,-,once,TGTGCCAGCAGCTCCCGGGGTAGGACAGTCAACAGGGTAGGGGAGAACACTGAAGCTTTCTTT,CASSSRGRTVNRVGENTEAFF
TRBJ2-3,TRBV27,TRBD2,once,TGTGCCAGCAGTTTAAGGCCCGGGGGGGGATCAGATACGCAGTATTTT,CASSLRPGGGSDTQYF
TRBJ1-4,TRBV10-1,TRBD1,-,TGCGCCAGCAGTGAGGGACAGGCTTCCTATAATGAAAAACTGTTTTTT,CASSEGQASYNEKLFF
TRBJ2-7,TRBV7-8,TRBD2,-,TGTGCCAGCAGCTTCTCTAGCGGGAGTCGCGAGCAGTACTTC,CASSFSSGSREQYF
TRBJ2-7,TRBV4-3,-,once,TGCGCCAGCAGCCAATACAGGAGCTACGAGCAGTACTTC,CASSQYRSYEQYF
TRBJ2-7,TRBV7-2,TRBD2,-,TGTGCCAGCAGCTTAGGACTAGCAAATATCCCTAACTACGAGCAGTACTTC,CASSLGLANIPNYEQYF
TRBJ1-2,TRBV16,-,-,TGTGCCAGCAGCTCCAGGGGAGGGTATGGCTACACCTTC,CASSSRGGYGYTF
TRBJ2-7,TRBV5-4,-,-,TGTGCCAGCAGCTTGGGACAGGTTTTCGACGAGCAGTACTTC,CASSLGQVFDEQYF
TRBJ2-1,TRBV11-3,-,-,TGTGCCAGCCGAGGGTCTGGGAATGAGCAGTTCTTC,CASRGSGNEQFF
TRBJ2-3,TRBV19,TRBD2,-,TGTGCCAGTAGTATAGAGGCGGGAGGCACAGATACGCAGTATTTT,CASSIEAGGTDTQYF
TRBJ2-7,TRBV6-1,-,-,TGTGCCAGCAGTGAAAGGGGGGTCAGTTACGAGCAGTACTTC,CASSERGVSYEQYF
TRBJ2-5,TRBV7-3,TRBD2,once,TGTGCCAGCAGCTTAGGGGTAGCGGGGGGCCAAGAGACCCAGTACTTC,CASSLGVAGGQETQYF
TRBJ2-1,TRBV7-2,TRBD2,once,TGTGCCAGCAGCTTCTTAGGACTAGCGGGTGGGAATGAGCAGTTCTTC,CASSFLGLAGGNEQFF
TRBJ1-6,TRBV7-8,TRBD1,-,TGTGCCAGCAGCTTAGGTTCCCGGACAGGAGGTTCACCCCTCCACTTT,CASSLGSRTGGSPLHF
TRBJ2-7,TRBV7-3,TRBD1,-,TGTGCCAGCAGCCCCGGGACAGGGGGTCACGACGAGCAGTACTTC,CASSPGTGGHDEQYF
TRBJ1-4,TRBV6-5,-,-,TGTGCCAGCAGTTACACTAAGGGGTCTAATGAAAAACTGTTTTTT,CASSYTKGSNEKLFF
TRBJ2-2,TRBV30,-,-,TGTGCCTGGAGTCCCACAGGGTCCGGGGAGCTGTTTTTT,CAWSPTGSGELFF
TRBJ2-5,TRBV7-6,-,-,TGTGCCAGCAGCCCTACCTCCTTCCAAGAGACCCAGTACTTC,CASSPTSFQETQYF
TRBJ1-2,TRBV7-6,-,-,TGTGCCAGCAGCCCAGCGGTCAGGGGCTATGGCTACACCTTC,CASSPAVRGYGYTF
TRBJ1-6,TRBV30,-,-,TGTGCCTCACAGGGTGGGCACGAGTCACCCCTCCACTTT,CASQGGHESPLHF
TRBJ1-1,TRBV5-4,-,once,TGTGCCAGCAGCTTAAAGCAGAACACTGAAGCTTTCTTT,CASSLKQNTEAFF
TRBJ1-5,TRBV15,-,-,TGTGCCACCAGCAGAGACCCCGCCGGGAACAATCAGCCCCAGCATTTT,CATSRDPAGNNQPQHF
TRBJ2-1,TRBV5-6,-,-,TGTGCCAGCAGCCAGGGACCCCGGGTCTCCGATGAGCAGTTCTTC,CASSQGPRVSDEQFF
TRBJ1-1,TRBV10-1,-,-,TGCGCCAGCAGTGAATTCGGGACACCTTACACTGAAGCTTTCTTT,CASSEFGTPYTEAFF